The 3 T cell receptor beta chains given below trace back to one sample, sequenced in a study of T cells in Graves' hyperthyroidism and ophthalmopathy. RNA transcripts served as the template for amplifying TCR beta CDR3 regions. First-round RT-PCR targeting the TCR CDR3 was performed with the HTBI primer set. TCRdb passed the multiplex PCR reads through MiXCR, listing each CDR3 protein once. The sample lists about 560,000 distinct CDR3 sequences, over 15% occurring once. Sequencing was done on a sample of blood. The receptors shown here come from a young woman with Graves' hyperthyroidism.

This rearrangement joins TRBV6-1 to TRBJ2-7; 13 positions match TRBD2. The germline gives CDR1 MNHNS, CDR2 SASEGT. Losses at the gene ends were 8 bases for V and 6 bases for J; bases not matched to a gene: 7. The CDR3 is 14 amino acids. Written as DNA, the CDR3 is TGTGCCAGCGGGCGGACTAGCGGGAGCTGCGAGCAGTACTTC. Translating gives CASGRTSGSCEQYF.

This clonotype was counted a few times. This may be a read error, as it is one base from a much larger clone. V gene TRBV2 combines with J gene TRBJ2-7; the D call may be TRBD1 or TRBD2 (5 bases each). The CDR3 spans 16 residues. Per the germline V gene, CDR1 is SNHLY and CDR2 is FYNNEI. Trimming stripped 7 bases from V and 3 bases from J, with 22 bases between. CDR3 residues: CASKGDPTRAGYEQYF. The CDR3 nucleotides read TGTGCCAGCAAAGGGGACCCGACACGTGCGGGCTACGAGCAGTACTTC.

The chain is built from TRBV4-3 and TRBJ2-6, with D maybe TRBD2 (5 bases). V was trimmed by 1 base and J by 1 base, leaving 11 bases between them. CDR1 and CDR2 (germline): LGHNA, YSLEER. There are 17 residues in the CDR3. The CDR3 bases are TGCGCCAGCAGCCAAGGAGAGGGCTGGTCTGGGGCCAACGTCCTGACTTTC. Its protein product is CASSQGEGWSGANVLTF.